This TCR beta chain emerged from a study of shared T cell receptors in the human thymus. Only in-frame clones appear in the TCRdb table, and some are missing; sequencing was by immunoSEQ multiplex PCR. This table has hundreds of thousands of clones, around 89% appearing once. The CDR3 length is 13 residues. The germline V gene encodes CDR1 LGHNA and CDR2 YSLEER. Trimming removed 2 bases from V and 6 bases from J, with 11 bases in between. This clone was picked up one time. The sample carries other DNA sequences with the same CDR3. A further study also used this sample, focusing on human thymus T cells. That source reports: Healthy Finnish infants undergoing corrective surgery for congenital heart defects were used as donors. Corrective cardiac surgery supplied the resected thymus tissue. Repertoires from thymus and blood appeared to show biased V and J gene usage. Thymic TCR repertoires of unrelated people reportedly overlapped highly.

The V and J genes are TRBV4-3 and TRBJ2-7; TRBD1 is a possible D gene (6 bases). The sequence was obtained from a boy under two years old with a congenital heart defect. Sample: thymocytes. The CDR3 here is CASSQSPGVEQYF. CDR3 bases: TGCGCCAGCAGCCAATCCCCAGGGGTCGAGCAGTACTTC.